This T cell receptor beta chain was documented in a study of blood T cell repertoires in COVID-19. Per the study methods: Nucleated cell counts were estimated from reference gene primer amplification. Measured with immunoSEQ multiplex PCR; TCRdb has only the in-frame clones, and not every one. That table supplies the V and J calls and clone size; D and trimming were determined from the DNA. The sample has roughly 130,000 clones; about 80% are singletons. The length of the CDR3 is 21 residues. The germline gives CDR1 LGHDT, CDR2 YNNKEL (reference sequence). The junction had 18 bases not matched to a gene; V was cut back by 3 bases and J by 1 base.

This receptor was obtained from a woman of 80 years or more with acute or convalescent COVID-19. Sample: peripheral blood. The chain carries TRBV3-1 (or the pseudogene TRBV3-2) and TRBJ2-3; 11 bases are shared with TRBD2. Here the CDR3 reads CASSQKGAGTSGSYRTDTQYF. The CDR3 nucleotides read TGTGCCAGCAGCCAGAAGGGTGCCGGGACTAGCGGCTCATACCGCACAGATACGCAGTATTTT.